The 26 T cell receptor beta chains presented below share a single source sample, sequenced in a study of T-cell memory formation after mild COVID-19 (dated by TCRdb to about 2021). Receptors were amplified or captured by 5' RACE. Instrument used: Illumina NovaSeq 6000. TCRdb reworked the public reads: Q25 trimming with fastp, MiXCR clone assembly, productive beta chains retained. Rows with a matching CDR3 protein are joined into one entry that keeps the most common DNA and genes. Across this sample there are some 350,000 distinct CDR3 sequences, with more than 15% seen only once. The ten top clones hold about 22% of the sample. The sample consisted of PBMCs or a T cell subset sorted from them (not recorded which). The receptors were gathered from a man aged 18 to 35 who had mild COVID-19 (a few samples of this study predate the infection). The sample titles of this study are shuffled in the database, so cell type and time point are left out; the donor was told from shared clones.

V gene TRBV9 combines with J gene TRBJ2-1, with TRBD2 identical over 7 bases. With V trimmed by 0 bases and J by 5 bases, 5 bases remained unmatched. CDR3 size: 15 residues. CDR1 and CDR2 (germline): SGDLS, YYNGEE. The CDR3 DNA follows: TGTGCCAGCAGCGTAGAGCCGACTAGCCACAATGAGCAGTTCTTC. This translates into CASSVEPTSHNEQFF.

The chain links TRBV29-1 to TRBJ2-7, with 7 bases matching TRBD1. This CDR3 is built from 13 residues. The V segment lost 4 bases and the J segment 2 bases; nucleotides outside the gene matches: 5. The germline V gene has CDR1 SQVTM and CDR2 ANQGSEA. The CDR3 sequence: CSVATDRPYEQYV. The CDR3 bases are TGCAGCGTTGCAACGGACAGGCCCTACGAGCAGTACGTC.

This chain connects TRBV24-1 to TRBJ2-1, with no clear D. The V end was cut by 1 base, the J end by 3 bases, with 6 bases between. The CDR3 loop spans 14 amino acids. CDR1 KGHDR and CDR2 SFDVKD come from the germline V gene. CDR3 amino acids: CATSDLGLYNEQFF. The CDR3 coding sequence is TGTGCCACCAGTGATTTAGGGCTCTACAATGAGCAGTTCTTC.

This clonotype was counted a few times. The chain is built from TRBV6-5 and TRBJ1-1; 7 nucleotides align to TRBD1. V was clipped by 2 bases and J by 4 bases; unmatched bases: 4. The germline CDR1 and CDR2 sequences are MNHEY and SVGAGI. The CDR3 covers 14 residues. Here the CDR3 DNA reads TGTGCCAGCAGTTACGCCGGGACAGTCACTGAAGCTTTCTTT. Its translation is CASSYAGTVTEAFF.

The chain carries TRBV5-1 and TRBJ1-1; D uncertain. The CDR3 is 15 residues long. CDR1 is SGHRS and CDR2 is YFSETQ in the germline V gene. V lost 0 bases and J 1 base, leaving 10 bases between the germline ends. CDR3 residues: CASSLDVSGNTEAFF. The CDR3, as DNA: TGCGCCAGCAGCTTGGACGTCTCAGGGAACACTGAAGCTTTCTTT.

The chain employs TRBV2 and TRBJ1-3; weak D call: TRBD1 (5 bases). This CDR3 spans 15 amino acids. Germline-derived CDR1 and CDR2 are SNHLY and FYNNEI. V was cut by 7 bases and J by 2 bases, with 15 bases left in between. The DNA for the CDR3 is TGTGCCAGCACCGCCCCCGGAGGGGCTGGAAACACCATATATTTT. It is translated as CASTAPGGAGNTIYF.

V and J are TRBV7-9 and TRBJ2-3; 9 bases align to TRBD2. V shed 6 bases, J shed 1 base, and the junction held 8 bases outside the gene matches. This CDR3 spans 16 amino acids. The germline V gene encodes CDR1 SEHNR and CDR2 FQNEAQ (reference sequence). This CDR3 reads CASRGLAKQGTDTQYF. Written as DNA, the CDR3 is TGTGCCAGCAGAGGACTAGCGAAGCAGGGCACAGATACGCAGTATTTT. Using reference TRBV7-9 and TRBJ2-3 for the parts outside the CDR3, the full variable domain is DTGVSQNPRHKITKRGQNVTFRCDPISEHNRLYWYRQTLGQGPEFLTYFQNEAQLEKSRLLSDRFSAERPKGSFSTLEIQRTEQGDSAMYLCASRGLAKQGTDTQYFGPGTRLTVL.

The chain couples TRBV11-2 to TRBJ1-5; D remains unclear. This CDR3 contains 13 residues. V lost 2 bases and J 7 bases, leaving 9 bases between the germline ends. Germline V gene lookup returns CDR1 SGHAT and CDR2 FQNNGV. CDR3 in amino acids: CASSLNSQQPQHF. In DNA, the CDR3 is TGTGCCAGCAGCTTAAATAGTCAACAGCCCCAGCATTTT.

This clonotype was counted between two and nine times. The chain combines TRBV18 with TRBJ1-1; a possible D gene is TRBD1 (5 bases). Trimming shortened V by 3 bases and J by 4 bases, and 12 bases separated the two germline ends. The CDR3 runs 14 residues. CDR1 KGHSH and CDR2 LQKENI come from the germline V gene. The CDR3 DNA is TGTGCCAGCTCACCCGTGGGCAGGGCCACTGAAGCTTTCTTT. Translation: CASSPVGRATEAFF.

The chain combines TRBV29-1 with TRBJ2-3; 10 nucleotides align to TRBD1. Germline V gene lookup returns CDR1 SQVTM and CDR2 ANQGSEA. The CDR3 extends over 17 amino acids. Trimming at V came to 7 bases and at J to 0 bases, leaving 13 bases not matched to a gene. CDR3 amino acids: CSAQPGQGPPSTDTQYF. CDR3 sequence (DNA): TGCAGCGCCCAACCGGGACAGGGGCCCCCTAGCACAGATACGCAGTATTTT.

The V and J genes are TRBV4-2 and TRBJ2-1; 11 bases agree with TRBD2. This CDR3 is built from 19 residues. Looked up from germline, CDR1 is LGHNA and CDR2 is YNFKEQ. V trimming: 0 bases; J trimming: 3 bases; junction bases outside the gene matches: 10. In nucleotides, the CDR3 is TGTGCCAGCAGCCAAGATGTATTGGTAGCGGGGGGGAGCTACAATGAGCAGTTCTTC. Encoded protein: CASSQDVLVAGGSYNEQFF.

This clonotype was picked up a small number of times. This chain joins TRBV5-1 and TRBJ2-3; D assignment may be TRBD1 or TRBD2 (6 bases each). CDR1 is SGHRS, CDR2 YFSETQ, per germline. There are 17 residues in the CDR3. V was trimmed by 3 bases and J by 1 base, leaving 18 bases between them. The CDR3, as DNA: TGCGCCAGCAGCTCCTTACAGGGCGGGGTGGGCACAGATACGCAGTATTTT. Translating gives CASSSLQGGVGTDTQYF.

This clonotype was detected a few times. V is TRBV4-3 and J is TRBJ2-2, with a tentative D call TRBD1 (6 bases). CDR3 length: 14 residues. Germline CDR1 and CDR2: LGHNA and YSLEER. Trimming pared 3 bases from V and 5 bases from J, leaving 10 bases between. CDR3 sequence (DNA): TGCGCCAGCAGCCAGCACAGGGATACCGGGGAGCTGTTTTTT. The encoded protein is CASSQHRDTGELFF.

The chain uses TRBV20-1 and TRBJ2-3; D is perhaps TRBD2 (5 bases). The CDR3 consists of 14 residues. The V gene's germline CDR1 is DFQATT and CDR2 SNEGSKA (reference sequence). Trimming removed 1 base at V and 1 base at J, with 9 bases between. CDR3 coding DNA: TGCAGTGCTAGAGCGACTACCGGCACAGATACGCAGTATTTT. It specifies CSARATTGTDTQYF.

This chain links TRBV10-3 with TRBJ2-5; 7 bases fit TRBD1. The CDR3 has 13 residues. Looked up from germline, CDR1 is ENHRY and CDR2 is SYGVKD. Trimming cost V 10 bases and J 5 bases; bases outside gene matches: 10. The CDR3 region is CATAEGARETQYF. Written as DNA, the CDR3 is TGTGCCACAGCAGAGGGGGCCCGGGAGACCCAGTACTTC.

J is TRBJ2-2 and V is TRBV2; 11 bases line up with TRBD2. The V segment lost 8 bases and the J segment 8 bases; nucleotides outside the gene matches: 10. Per germline, CDR1 SNHLY and CDR2 FYNNEI. The CDR3 consists of 15 residues. CDR3 bases: TGTGCCAGCCAACTAGCGGGGGCCCCTCGGGGGGAGCTGTTTTTT. It yields the protein CASQLAGAPRGELFF.

This clonotype was recorded a few times. V is TRBV12-5 and J is TRBJ1-3; unclear D gene. The V gene's germline CDR1 is LGHNT and CDR2 FRNRAP. This CDR3 spans 15 amino acids. Trimming left V 5 bases short and J 0 bases short, with 11 bases between. The CDR3 loop is CASGQIGSSGNTIYF. CDR3 in DNA: TGTGCTAGTGGTCAAATAGGTAGCTCTGGAAACACCATATATTTT.

The table lists this clonotype with a few counts. The CDR3 sequence: CASLGGTGELFF. The DNA for the CDR3 is TGTGCCAGCTTGGGTGGCACCGGGGAGCTGTTTTTT. V gene TRBV19 combines with J gene TRBJ2-2; D unresolved. The CDR3 extends over 12 amino acids. Germline CDR1 reads LNHDA; CDR2 reads SQIVND (reference sequence). V shed 9 bases and J shed 4 bases, with 9 bases lying between them. The whole variable domain, remainder taken from reference TRBV19 and TRBJ2-2, is DGGITQSPKYLFRKEGQNVTLSCEQNLNHDAMYWYRQDPGQGLRLIYYSQIVNDFQKGDIAEGYSVSREKKESFPLTVTSAQKNPTAFYLCASLGGTGELFFGEGSRLTVL.

This chain links TRBV18 with TRBJ1-6; D is possibly TRBD1 (5 bases). CDR1 KGHSH and CDR2 LQKENI come from the germline V gene. The ends were cut back, 2 bases at V and 10 bases at J, with 9 bases in the middle. This CDR3 spans 13 amino acids. For the CDR3, the DNA is TGTGCCAGCTCACCAGGGGCTTGGTCACCCCTCCACTTT. This encodes CASSPGAWSPLHF.

The chain employs TRBV20-1 and TRBJ2-1, with a tentative D call TRBD2 (6 bases). The germline gives CDR1 DFQATT, CDR2 SNEGSKA (reference sequence). Trimming cost V 2 bases and J 9 bases, with 17 bases left between them. CDR3 length: 14 residues. CDR3 coding DNA: TGCAGTGCTAGAAGCGGGCCATGGAAGGGTGAGCAGTTCTTC. It encodes CSARSGPWKGEQFF.

The chain recombines TRBV5-1 with TRBJ2-7; 7 positions agree with TRBD1. Germline CDR1 reads SGHRS; CDR2 reads YFSETQ. CDR3 size: 13 residues. V lost 2 bases to trimming and J lost 5 bases; unmatched junction nucleotides: 4. CDR3 bases: TGCGCCAGCAGCTTAAACAGGGGCGACGAGCAGTACGTC. Protein: CASSLNRGDEQYV.

The rearrangement uses TRBV20-1 and TRBJ2-3; D may be TRBD2 (6 bases). The CDR3 runs 14 residues. V lost 5 bases to trimming and J lost 0 bases, with 12 bases between them. The germline CDR1 and CDR2 sequences are DFQATT and SNEGSKA (reference sequence). The CDR3 coding sequence is TGCAGTGCTTCCACTAGCAGGAGCACAGATACGCAGTATTTT. Amino acid sequence: CSASTSRSTDTQYF.

This clonotype appeared a few times. The chain employs TRBV2 and TRBJ1-1; TRBD1 is a possible D gene (5 bases). The CDR3 extends over 12 amino acids. CDR1 is SNHLY and CDR2 is FYNNEI in the germline V gene. Trimming removed 8 bases at V and 3 bases at J, with 10 bases between. CDR3 residues: CASAGEYTEAFF. CDR3 coding DNA: TGTGCCAGCGCGGGGGAGTACACTGAAGCTTTCTTT.

A few counts support this clonotype. The chain links TRBV20-1 to TRBJ1-2; no clear D. This CDR3 spans 12 amino acids. Deletions cut 5 bases from V and 5 bases from J, with 12 bases between. Germline CDR1 DFQATT, CDR2 SNEGSKA (reference sequence). The CDR3 reads CSAWESWYGYTF. CDR3 coding DNA: TGCAGTGCTTGGGAATCTTGGTATGGCTACACCTTC.

This chain connects TRBV6-5 to TRBJ2-2; possibly TRBD2 for D (6 bases). There are 15 residues in the CDR3. The germline V gene has CDR1 MNHEY and CDR2 SVGAGI. Trimming pared 2 bases from V and 5 bases from J, leaving 12 bases between. CDR3 amino acids: CASSYGTPGTGELFF. The CDR3 nucleotides read TGTGCCAGCAGTTACGGGACTCCGGGAACCGGGGAGCTGTTTTTT.

This sequence joins TRBV5-1 and TRBJ1-6; the D is unclear. Looked up from germline, CDR1 is SGHRS and CDR2 is YFSETQ. V was pared by 3 bases and J by 6 bases, with 10 bases between. The CDR3 runs to 14 residues. CDR3 sequence: CASSWSAVNSPLHF. In DNA, the CDR3 is TGCGCCAGCAGCTGGTCAGCCGTTAATTCACCCCTCCACTTT.